This TCR beta chain was sequenced for a study of T cells expressing NK-cell markers. Study-level background: Repertoires of TCR beta were obtained from T cells sorted as CD3+CD56+NKG2C+, CD3+CD56+NKG2C- and CD3+CD56-NKG2C+. Eight donors were sequenced, seven testing HCMV-seropositive and one testing seronegative. Study results and limitations: For four donors, these clonotypes were likewise the leading ones in the CD3+CD56-NKG2C+ fraction.

Making the TCR beta cDNA relied on 5'RACE template switching with UMIs. TCRdb re-called the 5' RACE reads and catalogs CDR3 proteins one per entry, DNA excluded. In total, the table holds over 150,000 distinct CDR3 sequences. In regard to this clonotype: Antigen specificity is unknown.

Germline CDR1 reads SGHVS; CDR2 reads FNYEAQ. The CDR3 length is 15 residues. Sequencing was performed on blood T cells: a sorted CD56 or NKG2C T cell subset, CD4+ or CD8+ T cells, or bulk PBMC T cells (not recorded which). The chain has TRBV7-6 and TRBJ2-5; checking the TCRdb D call of TRBD1 is not possible without DNA. The receptor comes from a man aged 18 to 69 in good health. The CDR3 region is CASSSLAPIQETQYF.